This passage covers 26 T cell receptor beta chains from one sample sequenced in a study of tumor-infiltrating lymphocytes in primary liver carcinoma. Each 20-30 mg portion of unsorted bulk tissue served as the source for co-extraction of RNA and DNA. Production of TCR beta cDNA used around 500 ng total RNA together with a constant-region primer. Modified slightly, ARM-PCR produced TCR beta libraries over three nested multiplex PCR rounds. The two initial PCR rounds, nine to eleven cycles each, used TRBV1-TRBV30 forward and C-beta reverse primers. A single record per CDR3 protein comes from TCRdb applying MiXCR to the multiplex PCR reads. The sample comprises around 79,000 distinct CDR3 sequences, approximately 69% of which are singletons, and about 28% rests with the top ten. The sequencing sample was made of tumor-adjacent normal liver tissue. These receptors were obtained from a man aged 35 to 55 with primary liver carcinoma and hepatitis B virus infection.

About this clonotype: This clone may be a read error of a much larger clone one base away. CDR3 in DNA: TGCGCCAGCAGTTATACTAGCGAGAGCTCCTACAATGAGCAGTTCTTC. Its translation: CASSYTSESSYNEQFF. The chain joins TRBV5-1 to TRBJ2-1, with 7 bases matching TRBD2. V was pared by 5 bases and J by 0 bases, with 8 bases of the junction left unmatched. Germline loops: CDR1 SGHRS, CDR2 YFSETQ. The CDR3 runs to 16 residues.

CDR3 sequence: CAISEGTSGTSTDTQYF. DNA for the CDR3: TGTGCCATCAGTGAGGGGACTAGCGGGACAAGCACAGATACGCAGTATTTT. V is TRBV10-3 and J is TRBJ2-3; 13 bases map to TRBD2. The ends lost 2 bases at V and 0 bases at J; junction bases unmatched: 2. In germline, CDR1 is ENHRY, CDR2 SYGVKD. The CDR3 contains 17 residues.

Comment on this clonotype: This likely comes from a read error, as the CDR3 has no conserved phenylalanine or tryptophan at its end. The limits of the CDR3 on the DNA are not certain, so only TCRdb's listed CDR3 is given. The J gene is TRBJ2-3, the V gene TRBV29-1; the table's D call TRBD2 went unverified against the DNA. The CDR3 region is 15 residues in length, termini included. The germline V gene encodes CDR1 SQVTM and CDR2 ANQGSEA. The CDR3 protein is CSVSGTSGFTDTQYL.

This clonotype has at least ten counts. The rearrangement joins TRBV4-2 to TRBJ1-1; D unclear. Looked up from germline, CDR1 is LGHNA and CDR2 is YNFKEQ. The CDR3 totals 14 residues. V lost 1 base and J lost 3, with 9 bases in between. CDR3 residues: CASSQVGVDTEAFF. The CDR3 DNA reads as TGTGCCAGCAGCCAAGTCGGGGTAGACACTGAAGCTTTCTTT.

This clonotype came up many times. The chain joins TRBV4-2 to TRBJ2-3; D is perhaps TRBD1 or TRBD2 (6 bases each). Trimming stripped 0 bases from V and 0 bases from J, with 13 bases between. This CDR3 has 17 residues. Germline-derived CDR1 and CDR2 are LGHNA and YNFKEQ. CDR3 sequence reads: CASSQEWGAASTDTQYF. CDR3 in DNA: TGTGCCAGCAGCCAAGAATGGGGGGCAGCTAGCACAGATACGCAGTATTTT.

CDR3 amino acids: CASSLYWGTRRYEQYF. CDR3 nucleotides: TGTGCCAGCAGCTTGTATTGGGGGACTAGAAGATACGAGCAGTACTTC. The gene calls are TRBV11-2 and TRBJ2-7; TRBD2 agrees at 8 bases. The CDR3 contains 16 residues. CDR1 is SGHAT, CDR2 FQNNGV, per germline. J was trimmed by 4 bases and V by 3 bases; bases with no gene match: 11.

As for this clonotype: An end of the junction does not agree with germline; a read error may underlie this. The V and J genes are TRBV6-6 and TRBJ2-3, with 9 bases fitting TRBD2. Germline assignment: CDR1 MNHNY and CDR2 SVGAGI (reference sequence). The CDR3 extends over 17 amino acids. For the CDR3, the DNA is TGTGCCAGCAGTTACACATCCCTAGCGGGGATCACAGATACGCATCATTTT. Translated: CASSYTSLAGITDTHHF.

About this clonotype itself: A read error may produce the germline difference seen at one junction end. The rearrangement uses TRBV12-3 or TRBV12-4 and TRBJ1-2, with 9 bases identical to TRBD1. There are 15 residues in the CDR3. The CDR3, as DNA: TGTGCCAACAGTTCGGCAGGGACAGGGACCTATGGCTACACCTTC. The encoded protein is CANSSAGTGTYGYTF.

The chain has TRBV14 and TRBJ2-1; weak D call: TRBD2 (6 bases). From germline, CDR1 is SGHDN and CDR2 FVKESK. The CDR3 sequence is 13 residues long. V lost 10 bases and J 5 bases, leaving 15 bases between the germline ends. The CDR3 coding sequence is TGTGCCACCGGCGGAGGGAACCACAATGAGCAGTTCTTC. Amino acid sequence: CATGGGNHNEQFF.

As concerns this clonotype: An end of the junction differs from the germline gene, which may be a read error. CDR3 protein: CASSTVGQPQHF. In nucleotides, the CDR3 is TGTGCCAGCAGCACAGTTGGACAGCCTCAGCATTTT. V usage is TRBV7-9 and J usage is TRBJ1-5; D perhaps matches TRBD1 (6 bases). CDR1 SEHNR and CDR2 FQNEAQ come from the germline V gene (reference sequence). The CDR3 loop spans 12 amino acids.

This clonotype was counted a few times. This chain connects TRBV11-2 to TRBJ2-7; TRBD2 agrees at 14 bases. This CDR3 has 15 residues. Germline lookup yields CDR1 SGHAT and CDR2 FQNNGV. Trimming cost V 5 bases and J 7 bases; bases outside gene matches: 7. CDR3 sequence reads: CASSPRLAGGGEQYF. CDR3 nucleotide sequence: TGTGCCAGCAGCCCACGACTAGCGGGAGGGGGTGAGCAGTACTTC.

A word on this clonotype: This could be a read error, since a much larger clone is one nucleotide away. The chain joins TRBV7-9 to TRBJ1-1; 7 bases match TRBD1. Germline V CDR1 and CDR2: SEHNR, FQNEAQ (reference sequence). The CDR3 loop spans 16 amino acids. CDR3 sequence (DNA): TGTGCCAGCAGTCGACGGACAGGATCAGTGAACACTGATGCTTTCTTT. Its protein is CASSRRTGSVNTDAFF.

This clonotype was counted once. A much more abundant neighbour one base away suggests this may be a read error. The rearrangement uses TRBV28 and TRBJ1-2; 7 nucleotides align to TRBD1. CDR1 and CDR2 (germline): MDHEN, SYDVKM. The CDR3 is 15 amino acids. The CDR3 sequence is CASTPGTASNYSYTF. The CDR3 region has the DNA TGTGCCAGCACCCCGGGGACAGCTTCTAACTATAGCTACACCTTC.

The chain links TRBV6-5 to TRBJ2-7; possible D gene TRBD2, 5 bases. Germline CDR1 and CDR2: MNHEY and SVGAGI. V lost 6 bases, J lost 5 bases, and 23 bases lay in between. The CDR3 length is 16 residues. The CDR3 loop reads CASSFARQRAADEQYF. The CDR3 nucleotides read TGTGCCAGCAGCTTTGCAAGGCAGAGGGCTGCGGACGAGCAGTACTTC.

A note on this clonotype: One junction end does not reproduce the germline sequence, and a read error may be involved. The chain combines TRBV4-2 with TRBJ2-7; D is perhaps TRBD1 or TRBD2 (5 bases each). CDR1 and CDR2 (germline): LGHNA, YNFKEQ. The CDR3 has 17 amino acids. The CDR3 sequence: CANSRNWVGDSSYEQYF. DNA for the CDR3: TGTGCCAACAGCCGGAACTGGGTGGGAGACAGCTCCTACGAGCAGTACTTC.

Concerning this clonotype itself: One end of the junction is discordant with germline, which a read error may explain. The chain has TRBV28 and TRBJ2-1, with 11 bases matching TRBD2. Germline values: CDR1 MDHEN, CDR2 SYDVKM. The CDR3 totals 15 residues. The CDR3 coding sequence is TGTGCCTGCAGTTCAACTAGCGGGAGATTTGCTGAGCAGTTCTTC. The encoded protein is CACSSTSGRFAEQFF. The variable domain in full, completed from reference TRBV28 and TRBJ2-1, reads DVKVTQSSRYLVKRTGEKVFLECVQDMDHENMFWYRQDPGLGLRLIYFSYDVKMKEKGDIPEGYSVSREKKERFSLILESASTNQTSMYLCACSSTSGRFAEQFFGPGTRLTVL.

A few counts support this clonotype. The CDR3 DNA follows: TGTGCCAGCAGCCCTGGGACTAGCTTCCACAATGAGCAGTTCTTC. This gives the protein CASSPGTSFHNEQFF. This chain uses TRBV6-2 or TRBV6-3 with TRBJ2-1; 9 bases agree with TRBD2. The CDR3 is 15 residues long. Germline V lookup: CDR1 MNHEY, CDR2 SVGEGT. The V segment lost 6 bases and the J segment 5 bases; nucleotides outside the gene matches: 8.

This clonotype turned up a few times. The V call is TRBV5-5, the J call TRBJ2-7; no clear D. V shed 8 bases and J shed 2 bases, with 14 bases lying between them. The CDR3 extends over 13 amino acids. Germline V gene data show CDR1 as SGHKS and CDR2 as YYEKEE (reference sequence). CDR3 coding DNA: TGTGCCAGTAACTTTGACATCACCTACGAGCAGTACTTC. Protein: CASNFDITYEQYF.

The chain employs TRBV6-5 and TRBJ2-1; D not resolved. The V gene's germline CDR1 is MNHEY and CDR2 SVGAGI. CDR3 length: 15 amino acids. V was shortened by 6 bases and J by 0 bases, with 12 bases between the two germline ends. CDR3 region: CASRTGGYSYNEQFF. The CDR3 nucleotides read TGTGCCAGCAGGACTGGCGGATACTCCTACAATGAGCAGTTCTTC.

Comments on this clonotype: Relative to the germline gene, one junction end is altered; a read error may explain this. J is TRBJ2-1 and V is TRBV11-2, with TRBD2 as a possible D gene (5 bases). CDR1 is SGHAT, CDR2 FQNNGV, per germline. The CDR3 loop spans 12 amino acids. The CDR3 protein is CASSLDEGEQLF. For the CDR3, the DNA is TGTGCCAGCAGCTTAGATGAGGGCGAGCAGTTATTC.

The chain uses TRBV11-2 and TRBJ1-2; 9 bases agree with TRBD1. The germline V gene has CDR1 SGHAT and CDR2 FQNNGV. CDR3 length equals 15 residues. V shed 11 bases and J 7 bases; nucleotides not matched to a gene: 17. The CDR3 is CADSYTGGSSPGYTF. The CDR3 nucleotides read TGTGCCGATAGCTATACAGGGGGCTCCTCCCCTGGCTACACCTTC.

This clonotype is a singleton in its sample. Germline and junction disagree at one end, which may indicate a read error. V and J are TRBV12-3 or TRBV12-4 and TRBJ1-5; D remains unclear. This CDR3 has 13 amino acids. In DNA, the CDR3 is TGTGCCAGCAGTTTAAGTGGGGTAGAGCCTCAGCATTTT. It is translated as CASSLSGVEPQHF.

This clonotype was counted once. V usage is TRBV11-2 and J usage is TRBJ2-5; D might be TRBD2 (6 bases). Germline V lookup: CDR1 SGHAT, CDR2 FQNNGV. The CDR3 spans 18 residues. V lost 0 bases and J 4 bases, leaving 21 bases between the germline ends. Here the CDR3 reads CASSLDQWFNGRGETQYF. The CDR3 nucleotides are TGTGCCAGCAGCTTAGATCAGTGGTTTAACGGGAGAGGAGAGACCCAGTACTTC.

This clonotype has just one count. This chain connects TRBV4-2 to TRBJ2-7, with D possibly matching TRBD2 (6 bases). With 5 bases removed from V and 1 base from J, the gap between germline ends came to 18 bases. Germline assignment: CDR1 LGHNA and CDR2 YNFKEQ. The CDR3 is 16 amino acids. The CDR3 bases are TGTGCCAGCAGCGAAGCGGTTAGCGGTGTTTCCTACGAGCAGTACTTC. Protein: CASSEAVSGVSYEQYF.

Remarks on this clonotype: The junction departs from germline at one end; a sequencing error may be responsible. This sequence joins TRBV4-3 and TRBJ1-1, with no clear D. CDR3 length equals 15 residues. Per the germline V gene, CDR1 is LGHNA and CDR2 is YSLEER. The DNA of the CDR3 is TGCGCCAGCAGTCAGCGGGGTCGTGGGAACGCTGAAGCTTTCTTT. Translating gives CASSQRGRGNAEAFF.

For this clonotype: An end of the junction does not agree with germline; a read error may underlie this. The rearrangement uses TRBV6-2 or TRBV6-3 and TRBJ1-5; possibly TRBD1 for D (5 bases). This CDR3 is 15 amino acids long. Germline CDR1 is MNHEY and CDR2 is SVGEGT. CDR3 residues: CASSSRVGVNQTQHF. Written as DNA, the CDR3 is TGTGCTAGCAGTTCCAGGGTAGGGGTCAATCAGACCCAGCATTTT.